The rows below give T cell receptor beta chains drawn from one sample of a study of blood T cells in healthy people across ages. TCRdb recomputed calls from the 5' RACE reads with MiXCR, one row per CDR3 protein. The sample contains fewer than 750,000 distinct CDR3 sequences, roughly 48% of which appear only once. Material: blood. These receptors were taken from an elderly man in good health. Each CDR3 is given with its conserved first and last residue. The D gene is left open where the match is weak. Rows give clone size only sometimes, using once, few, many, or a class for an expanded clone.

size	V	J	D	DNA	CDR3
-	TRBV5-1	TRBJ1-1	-	TGCGCCAGCAGCTTGCTGCCGGGGCTCGGGCACACTGAAGCTTTCTTT	CASSLLPGLGHTEAFF
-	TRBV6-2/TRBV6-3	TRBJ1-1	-	TGTGCCAGCAGACAGAACGCCGGGACGGGGAACACTGAAGCTTTCTTT	CASRQNAGTGNTEAFF
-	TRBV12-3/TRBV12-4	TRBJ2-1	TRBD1	TGTGCCAGCAGTCACCCACCGGGACAGGGGCTCAATGAGCAGTTCTTC	CASSHPPGQGLNEQFF
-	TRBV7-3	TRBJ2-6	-	TGTGCCAGCAGCTTTGGGACGGCCGACGTCCTGACTTTC	CASSFGTADVLTF
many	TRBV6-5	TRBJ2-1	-	TGTGCCAGCACTGAAGGGAACACCTACAATGAGCAGTTCTTC	CASTEGNTYNEQFF
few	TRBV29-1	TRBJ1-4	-	TGCAGCGTTGAGGCAGGGGTAGGAGAAAAACTGTTTTTT	CSVEAGVGEKLFF
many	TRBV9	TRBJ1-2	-	TGTGCCAGCAGCGTAGCGGCGGGGCTGGATGGCTACACCTTC	CASSVAAGLDGYTF
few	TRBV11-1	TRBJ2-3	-	TGTGCCAGCAGTCGCGGACAGCCCAACACAGATACGCAGTATTTT	CASSRGQPNTDTQYF
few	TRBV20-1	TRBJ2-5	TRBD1	TGCAGTGCTCCCCAGGACAGGGTAGAGACCCAGTACTTC	CSAPQDRVETQYF
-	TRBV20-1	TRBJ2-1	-	TGCAGTGCTAGAGATGGTGGGAGTGCAGGCGATGAGCAGTTCTTC	CSARDGGSAGDEQFF
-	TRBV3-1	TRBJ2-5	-	TGTGCCAGCAGCCAAATCCGCGCGGGTCGGGAGACCCAGTACTTC	CASSQIRAGRETQYF
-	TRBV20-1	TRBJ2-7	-	TGCAGTGCTAGAGGTTCCCAGGGAGGCTCCTACGAGCAGTACTTC	CSARGSQGGSYEQYF
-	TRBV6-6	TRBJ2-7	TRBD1	TGTGCCAGCAGTGACGGACAGGGTTACTACGAGCAGTACTTC	CASSDGQGYYEQYF
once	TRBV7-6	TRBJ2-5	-	TGTGCCAGCAGCTTAGGCGGGACCCGACGAGAGACCCAGTACTTC	CASSLGGTRRETQYF
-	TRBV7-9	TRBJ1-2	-	TGTGCCAGCAGCTCGGACATCTATGGCTACACCTTC	CASSSDIYGYTF
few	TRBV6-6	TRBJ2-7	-	TGTGCCAGCAGTTACCCGGGGTTCTCCTACAATGAGCAGTACTTC	CASSYPGFSYNEQYF
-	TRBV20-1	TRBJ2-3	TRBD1	TGCAGTGCTAGGAGGCCCGGGACAGGGGTTCCAGATACGCAGTATTTT	CSARRPGTGVPDTQYF
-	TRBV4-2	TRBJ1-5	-	TGTGCCAGCAGCCAAGATTGGCAGGGGCACAATCAGCCCCAGCATTTT	CASSQDWQGHNQPQHF
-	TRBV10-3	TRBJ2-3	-	TGTGCCACACAAAGCGGTAGCACAGATACGCAGTATTTT	CATQSGSTDTQYF
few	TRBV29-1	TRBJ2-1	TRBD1	TGCAGCGGTCTGACAGGGAGCTCCTACAATGAGCAGTTCTTC	CSGLTGSSYNEQFF
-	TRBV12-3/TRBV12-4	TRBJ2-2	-	TGTGCCAGCAGTCCCCGGCCCCTGTCCGCCGGGGAGCTGTTTTTT	CASSPRPLSAGELFF
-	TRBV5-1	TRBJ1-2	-	TGCGCCAGCAGCTTGGAGGGTTGGTCAAACTCTGGCTACACCTTC	CASSLEGWSNSGYTF
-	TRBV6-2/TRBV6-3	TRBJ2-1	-	TGTGCCATCAGTTACGGAGGTCCTGAGCAGTTCTTC	CAISYGGPEQFF
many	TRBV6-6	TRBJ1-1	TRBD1	TGTGCCAGCAGTTGGCCCCGGAGACAGGGGGGAACTGAAGCTTTCTTT	CASSWPRRQGGTEAFF
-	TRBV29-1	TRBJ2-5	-	TGCAGCGTTGTGAGGGAACAAGAGACCCAGTACTTC	CSVVREQETQYF
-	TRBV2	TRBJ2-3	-	TGTGCCAGCAGTGATTGGACAGCGAAAGTGGCAGATACGCAGTATTTT	CASSDWTAKVADTQYF
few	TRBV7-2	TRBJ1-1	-	TGTGCCAGCAGGGCGGGGACATACACTGAAGCTTTCTTT	CASRAGTYTEAFF
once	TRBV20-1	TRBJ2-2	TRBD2	TGCAGTGCTAGAGCTCGGACTAGCGGTGCCGGGGAGCTGTTTTTT	CSARARTSGAGELFF
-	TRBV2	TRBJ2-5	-	TGTGCCAGCGCATCCGGGACAACGAAGCAAGAGACCCAGTACTTC	CASASGTTKQETQYF